This T cell receptor beta chain is drawn from a study of tumor-infiltrating lymphocytes in primary liver carcinoma. The wider study: In every tissue type, samples returned a similar yield of roughly 3.65 to 8 million productive TCRbeta reads.

Turning to this clonotype: Compared with germline, one end of the junction differs, possibly owing to a read error.

RNA was extracted from whole blood without cell sorting, alongside germline DNA. Using a constant-region primer together with ProtoScript II reverse transcriptase, TCR beta cDNA was made from about 500 ng of total RNA. Investigators got TCR beta libraries out of three nested multiplex PCR rounds, done with slightly modified ARM-PCR. From the multiplex PCR reads, TCRdb called clonotypes with MiXCR, one entry per CDR3 protein. The profile shows about 330,000 distinct CDR3 sequences, roughly two thirds of them singletons. The clonotype comes from a man aged 35 to 55 with primary liver carcinoma and hepatitis B virus infection. Sequenced: peripheral blood.

The CDR3 protein is CASSLVVRDAYEQYF. The CDR3 DNA is TGTGCCAGCAGCTTGGTCGTCAGGGATGCCTACGAGCAGTATTTC. This sequence joins TRBV11-2 and TRBJ2-7; tentatively, D is TRBD1 (5 bases). The CDR3 has 15 residues. Germline V gene data show CDR1 as SGHAT and CDR2 as FQNNGV.